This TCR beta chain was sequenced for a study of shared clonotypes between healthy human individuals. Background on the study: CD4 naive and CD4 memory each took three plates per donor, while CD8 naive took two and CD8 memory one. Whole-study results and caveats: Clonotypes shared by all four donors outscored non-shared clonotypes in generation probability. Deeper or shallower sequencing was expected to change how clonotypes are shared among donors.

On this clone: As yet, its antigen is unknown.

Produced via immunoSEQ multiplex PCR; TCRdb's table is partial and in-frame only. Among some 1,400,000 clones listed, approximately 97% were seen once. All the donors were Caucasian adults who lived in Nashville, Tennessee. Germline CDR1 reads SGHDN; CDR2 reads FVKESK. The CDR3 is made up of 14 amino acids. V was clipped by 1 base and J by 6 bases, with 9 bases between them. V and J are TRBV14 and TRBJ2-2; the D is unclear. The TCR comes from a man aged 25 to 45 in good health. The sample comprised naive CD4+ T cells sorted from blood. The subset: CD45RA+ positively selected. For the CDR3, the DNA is TGTGCCAGCAGCCAAGTTAGGGTTGCCGGGGAGCTGTTTTTT. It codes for CASSQVRVAGELFF.